This paragraph covers one TCR beta chain sequence. This record belongs to a study of radiotherapy plus CTLA-4 blockade in lung cancer. Generated by immunoSEQ multiplex PCR, the TCRdb table keeps only in-frame clones and is missing some. Here the sample spans tens of thousands of clones, around 80% being singletons. This CDR3 region has 14 residues. Trimming removed 6 bases at V and 7 bases at J, with 13 bases between. Germline V CDR1 and CDR2: MNHEY, SVGAGI. The sample was peripheral blood, taken from a patient treated with radiotherapy plus ipilimumab. This TCR was sampled from a human donor with non-small cell lung cancer who had a partial response to radiotherapy plus ipilimumab. The gene calls are TRBV6-5 and TRBJ1-6; D is ambiguous. The CDR3 loop reads CASRRREGNSPLHF. The CDR3 nucleotides are TGTGCCAGCAGGCGCCGAGAGGGCAATTCACCCCTCCACTTT.